There are a few counts of the clone carrying this TCR beta chain. This sample was taken from a study of response to subunit inactivated influenza vaccine. Using its own MiXCR run on the RT-PCR reads, TCRdb lists one record per CDR3 protein. Of about 540,000 distinct CDR3 sequences in the sample, 14% were seen once. The sequence came from a man over 45 who received an inactivated influenza vaccine. The sequencing used PBMCs from blood, collected 11 to 12 days after vaccination.

CDR3 sequence: CASSNRGPGIDEQYF. The DNA of the CDR3 is TGTGCCAGCAGTAACCGGGGCCCTGGGATTGACGAGCAGTACTTC. This sequence joins TRBV7-9 and TRBJ2-7, with D tentatively TRBD1 or TRBD2 (5 bases each). V was shortened by 6 bases and J by 5 bases, with 20 bases between the two germline ends. The CDR3 sequence is 15 residues long. The V gene's germline CDR1 is SEHNR and CDR2 FQNEAQ (reference sequence). Supplemented by reference TRBV7-9 and TRBJ2-7, the full variable domain reads DTGVSQNPRHKITKRGQNVTFRCDPISEHNRLYWYRQTLGQGPEFLTYFQNEAQLEKSRLLSDRFSAERPKGSFSTLEIQRTEQGDSAMYLCASSNRGPGIDEQYFGPGTRLTVT.